These 25 T cell receptor beta chains share one sample of origin, sequenced in a study of metastatic and nonmetastatic thyroid tumors. Using MiXCR, TCRdb re-called clones from the PCR reads. Among approximately 15,000 clones listed, 23% were seen once. Each patient went into thyroid surgery without having received any treatment. Sequencing was done on a sample of adjacent normal tissue. The receptors were gathered from a female donor with papillary thyroid cancer or a benign thyroid nodule (not recorded which). Some clones in this sample may be carry-over from other donors' samples.

This clone was recorded at least ten times. V is TRBV2 and J is TRBJ2-6; TRBD2 might be the D (5 bases). Trimming pared 0 bases from V and 2 bases from J, leaving 8 bases between. The CDR3 length is 16 residues. Germline assignment: CDR1 SNHLY and CDR2 FYNNEI. CDR3 region: CASSEARVAGANVLTF. In DNA, the CDR3 is TGTGCCAGCAGTGAAGCGAGGGTAGCTGGGGCCAACGTCCTGACTTTC.

The chain combines TRBV5-1 with TRBJ1-1, with no clear D. V was cut by 9 bases and J by 3 bases, with 15 bases left in between. Germline values: CDR1 SGHRS, CDR2 YFSETQ. The CDR3 is made up of 13 amino acids. The CDR3 nucleotides read TGCGCCAACACTCGGTCCCCGGACACTGAAGCTTTCTTT. Its protein product is CANTRSPDTEAFF.

A few counts support this clone. This rearrangement joins TRBV20-1 to TRBJ1-1; maybe TRBD1 (5 bases). CDR3 size: 12 residues. V lost 2 bases to trimming and J lost 6 bases, with 10 bases between them. Germline-derived CDR1 and CDR2 are DFQATT and SNEGSKA (reference sequence). The CDR3 sequence: CSARRSRAEAFF. CDR3 DNA sequence: TGCAGTGCTAGACGTTCCAGGGCTGAAGCTTTCTTT.

The chain uses TRBV4-1 and TRBJ2-7; TRBD1 agrees at 8 bases. The germline gives CDR1 MGHRA, CDR2 YSYEKL. The CDR3 has 15 amino acids. The J segment lost 2 bases and the V segment lost 4 bases, leaving 7 bases of the junction unmatched. The CDR3 is CASSLVGQGTYEQYF. The CDR3 DNA follows: TGCGCCAGCAGCCTAGTAGGACAGGGAACCTACGAGCAGTACTTC.

J is TRBJ2-2 and V is TRBV28; D ambiguous. The CDR3 is made up of 13 amino acids. Looked up from germline, CDR1 is MDHEN and CDR2 is SYDVKM. Trimming took off 7 bases at V and 4 bases at J, with 10 bases between the two ends. CDR3 DNA: TGTGCCAGCAACCAGCGAATCACCGGGGAGCTGTTTTTT. Protein product: CASNQRITGELFF.

This clone was recorded many times. The J gene is TRBJ1-6, the V gene TRBV5-4; 8 bases map to TRBD1. The germline gives CDR1 SGHNT, CDR2 YYREEE (reference sequence). CDR3 length: 15 amino acids. V gave up 3 bases and J gave up 10 bases; unmatched junction bases: 9. This CDR3 is CASSSGGPLGSPLHF. The CDR3 coding sequence is TGTGCCAGCAGCTCAGGGGGCCCCTTAGGCTCACCCCTCCACTTT.

There are many counts of this clone. This sequence joins TRBV7-9 and TRBJ2-1, with D unresolved. Germline assignment: CDR1 SEHNR and CDR2 FQNEAQ (reference sequence). The CDR3 consists of 8 residues. V was shortened by 10 bases and J by 5 bases, with 0 bases between the two germline ends. The CDR3 reads CANNEQFF. The CDR3 nucleotides are TGTGCCAACAATGAGCAGTTCTTC.

This clone was observed at least ten times. This rearrangement joins TRBV5-4 to TRBJ2-1; perhaps TRBD2 as D (6 bases). In germline, CDR1 is SGHNT, CDR2 YYREEE (reference sequence). The CDR3 sequence is 15 residues long. Trimming cost V 4 bases and J 9 bases, with 20 bases left between them. CDR3 sequence: CASSLGPGEFGEQFF. The CDR3 nucleotides are TGTGCCAGCAGCCTGGGGCCGGGAGAATTCGGTGAGCAGTTCTTC.

Remarks on this clone: This may be a read error, as it is one base from a much larger clone. This chain uses TRBV20-1 with TRBJ1-2; D may be TRBD1 (5 bases). This CDR3 region has 14 residues. Germline V gene lookup returns CDR1 DFQATT and CDR2 SNEGSKA (reference sequence). The CDR3 DNA reads as TGCAGTGCTAGAGCTGAGGGGCGCAACTATTGCTACACCTTC. Translated: CSARAEGRNYCYTF.

The chain employs TRBV28 and TRBJ2-3; the D is unclear. The CDR3 loop spans 13 amino acids. Germline loops: CDR1 MDHEN, CDR2 SYDVKM. V was clipped by 8 bases and J by 2 bases, with 11 bases between them. The CDR3 protein is CASLFQFTDTQYF. CDR3 bases: TGTGCCAGCCTTTTTCAATTCACAGATACGCAGTATTTT.

This clone counts as medium-sized. The genes are TRBV20-1 and TRBJ2-7; 10 nucleotides align to TRBD2. The V gene end was trimmed by 1 base and the J gene end by 3 bases; junction bases not matched to a gene: 6. The V gene's germline CDR1 is DFQATT and CDR2 SNEGSKA (reference sequence). The CDR3 sequence is 15 residues long. The CDR3 coding sequence is TGCAGTGCTAGAGGGGTTAGCGGGAGGTACTACGAGCAGTACTTC. Translating it yields CSARGVSGRYYEQYF.

This clone came up many times. The CDR3 DNA follows: TGTGCCAGCAGCTTAGTCGAAACGGGACCCACGGCGCAGTACTTC. Amino acid sequence: CASSLVETGPTAQYF. J is TRBJ2-7 and V is TRBV13; D may match TRBD1 or TRBD2 (5 bases each). Germline V CDR1 and CDR2: PRHDT, FYEKMQ (reference sequence). The CDR3 is 15 residues long. With 1 base removed from V and 9 bases from J, the gap between germline ends came to 19 bases.

Worth noting for this clone: Relative to the germline gene, one junction end is altered; a read error may explain this. J is TRBJ2-7 and V is TRBV7-9; 7 bases fit TRBD2. CDR1 and CDR2 (germline): SEHNR, FQNEAQ (reference sequence). The CDR3 consists of 15 residues. CDR3 sequence reads: CAGSLYDPGRDEQYF. As DNA, the CDR3 is TGTGCCGGCAGCTTATATGACCCTGGGAGGGACGAGCAGTACTTC.

Concerning this clone itself: The conserved phenylalanine or tryptophan is not found at the CDR3 terminus, so this likely reflects a read error. It is unclear where the CDR3 begins or ends on the DNA, so no DNA is shown, and the CDR3 is as TCRdb lists it. J is TRBJ2-7 and V is TRBV27; the table calls TRBD1, which could not be checked here. CDR1 is MNHEY, CDR2 SMNVEV, per germline (reference sequence). Termini included, the CDR3 measures 13 amino acids. CDR3 residues: CASRGQGNYHHNN.

As for this clone: Its ends do not fully match the called genes, so a read error is possible. The genes are TRBV7-6 and TRBJ2-6; D not resolved. Germline assignment: CDR1 SGHVS and CDR2 FNYEAQ. This CDR3 is built from 15 residues. The CDR3 is CSSSLWVSGANVLTF. Here the CDR3 DNA reads TGTTCCAGCAGCTTATGGGTCTCTGGGGCCAACGTCCTGACTTTC.

This clone has at least ten counts. This sequence joins TRBV2 and TRBJ2-3; maybe TRBD2 (6 bases). Trimming removed 6 bases from V and 2 bases from J, with 18 bases in between. The CDR3 length is 16 residues. Germline-derived CDR1 and CDR2 are SNHLY and FYNNEI. The CDR3 reads CASRGRLVGVTDTQYF. In DNA, the CDR3 is TGTGCCAGCAGGGGACGACTAGTTGGGGTCACAGATACGCAGTATTTT.

This chain links TRBV24-1 with TRBJ2-2; D not certain. V gave up 1 base and J gave up 3 bases, with 5 bases separating them. This CDR3 region has 14 residues. Germline V gene lookup returns CDR1 KGHDR and CDR2 SFDVKD. CDR3 in DNA: TGTGCCACCAGTGATTTAAGGGACACCGGGGAGCTGTTTTTT. Amino acids: CATSDLRDTGELFF.

Many counts were recorded for this clone. The conserved phenylalanine or tryptophan is not found at the CDR3 terminus, so this likely reflects a read error. Other DNA sequences in this sample translate to the same CDR3. The chain links TRBV20-1 to TRBJ2-7; possible D gene TRBD1, 5 bases. This CDR3 contains 14 residues. Germline V CDR1 and CDR2: DFQATT, SNEGSKA (reference sequence). V was shortened by 6 bases and J by 3 bases, with 18 bases between the two germline ends. The CDR3 sequence: CSAGRADTYYEQYL. Here the CDR3 DNA reads TGCAGTGCCGGTCGGGCGGACACCTACTACGAGCAGTACCTC.

There are many counts of this clone. A much larger clone lies one base from this, so it may be a read error. The chain carries TRBV20-1 and TRBJ2-7; 11 positions agree with TRBD2. The germline gives CDR1 DFQATT, CDR2 SNEGSKA (reference sequence). Trimming took 3 bases from V and 2 from J; bases not matched to a gene: 9. CDR3 length equals 16 residues. CDR3 loop: CSASPSGRLGPYEQYF. CDR3 DNA sequence: TGCAGTGCTAGCCCTAGCGGGAGGTTGGGCCCCTACGAGCAGTACTTC.

This clone is termed medium-sized (0.01 to 0.1%). V is TRBV6-1 and J is TRBJ2-7, with D tentatively TRBD2 (5 bases). V was clipped by 8 bases and J by 4 bases, with 12 bases between them. Germline-derived CDR1 and CDR2 are MNHNS and SASEGT. CDR3 length: 12 amino acids. The chain's CDR3 is CASSRTRYEQYF. CDR3 nucleotides: TGTGCCAGCTCGAGGACTCGATACGAGCAGTACTTC.

This rearrangement joins TRBV19 to TRBJ2-2; D tentatively fits TRBD1 or TRBD2 (5 bases each). Germline V gives CDR1 LNHDA, CDR2 SQIVND (reference sequence). There are 14 residues in the CDR3. The DNA of the CDR3 is TGTGCGACTAAGCAGGGCAGGGTGATCGGGGAGCTGTTTTTT. It yields the protein CATKQGRVIGELFF.

This clone was detected many times. Other DNA sequences in the sample encode the same CDR3. The CDR3 here is CASSLSRASNQPQHF. As DNA, the CDR3 is TGTGCCAGCAGTTTATCTCGGGCAAGCAATCAGCCCCAGCATTTT. This chain joins TRBV28 and TRBJ1-5; D not resolved. The V and J ends lost 1 base and 1 base respectively, with 8 bases between them. Germline CDR1 MDHEN, CDR2 SYDVKM. The CDR3 consists of 15 residues. The complete variable domain, with remaining parts taken from reference TRBV28 and TRBJ1-5, reads DVKVTQSSRYLVKRTGEKVFLECVQDMDHENMFWYRQDPGLGLRLIYFSYDVKMKEKGDIPEGYSVSREKKERFSLILESASTNQTSMYLCASSLSRASNQPQHFGDGTRLSIL.

This clone was seen repeatedly, ten times or more. Here the CDR3 reads CASSAGARRGVQETQYF. DNA of the CDR3: TGTGCCAGCAGCGCGGGGGCCAGGCGGGGGGTTCAAGAGACCCAGTACTTC. V is TRBV7-7 and J is TRBJ2-5, with TRBD2 matching over 8 bases. J lost 2 bases, V lost 5 bases, and 13 bases had no gene match. This CDR3 has 17 amino acids. CDR1 SSHAT and CDR2 FNYEAQ come from the germline V gene (reference sequence).

This clone was recorded a few times. Given the absence of the conserved phenylalanine or tryptophan at the CDR3 end, a read error is likely. CDR3 nucleotide sequence: TGTGCCAGCAGTTGGGCTTTGAAAGAGACCCAGTACCTC. Encoded protein: CASSWALKETQYL. The chain links TRBV6-9 to TRBJ2-5; no clear D gene. Germline CDR1 reads MNHGY; CDR2 reads SVAAGI. Trimming cost V 4 bases and J 3 bases, with 9 bases left between them. The CDR3 contains 13 residues.

The rearrangement uses TRBV6-6 and TRBJ2-5, with D uncertain. V was cut by 2 bases and J by 7 bases, with 17 bases left in between. The CDR3 is 15 amino acids. Germline assignment: CDR1 MNHNY and CDR2 SVGAGI (reference sequence). The CDR3 here is CASSYRMAWSGTQYF. The CDR3 DNA sequence: TGTGCCAGCAGTTACAGGATGGCATGGTCGGGGACCCAGTACTTC.